The next 13 T cell receptor beta chains were all read from a single sample in a study of cytomegalovirus exposure and HLA in healthy donors. The study ran its PCR with 60 Vbeta and 13 Jbeta primers. Sequencing used immunoSEQ multiplex PCR; TCRdb keeps in-frame clones, though not all of them. This sample has roughly 120,000 clones, with around 80% found just once. Material for sequencing was PBMCs. These receptors were taken from a man aged 25 to 45 in good health and CMV-seropositive.

The chain has TRBV18 and TRBJ1-1; 9 bases align to TRBD1. Germline V gives CDR1 KGHSH, CDR2 LQKENI. This CDR3 contains 15 residues. V was clipped by 3 bases and J by 3 bases; unmatched bases: 5. The CDR3 DNA reads TGTGCCAGCTCACCCTTGACAGGGGGGGACACTGAAGCTTTCTTT. It translates to CASSPLTGGDTEAFF.

This clone was counted a single time. The chain joins TRBV28 to TRBJ1-2, with D possibly being TRBD1 (5 bases). This CDR3 contains 15 residues. V was clipped by 2 bases and J by 3 bases, with 13 bases between them. CDR1 MDHEN and CDR2 SYDVKM come from the germline V gene. The CDR3 sequence is CASSLLRQGDYGYTF. The CDR3 bases are TGTGCCAGCAGTTTACTCCGGCAGGGCGACTATGGCTACACCTTC.

The table lists this clone with a few counts. The chain couples TRBV6-5 to TRBJ2-1; tentatively, D is TRBD2 (5 bases). The V end lost 8 bases, the J end lost 6 bases, and 11 bases lay between the germline ends. This CDR3 region has 12 residues. Per the germline V gene, CDR1 is MNHEY and CDR2 is SVGAGI. The CDR3 nucleotides are TGTGCCAGCGGGGAGTCCCCCAATGAGCAGTTCTTC. Its translation is CASGESPNEQFF.

The V call is TRBV7-8, the J call TRBJ2-7, with 11 nucleotides matching TRBD2. The V segment lost 4 bases and the J segment 3 bases; nucleotides outside the gene matches: 11. Germline V lookup: CDR1 SGHVS, CDR2 FQNEAQ. The CDR3 extends over 17 amino acids. The CDR3: CASSSPTSGGDIYEQYF. The CDR3, as DNA: TGTGCCAGCAGCTCGCCCACTAGCGGGGGAGATATCTACGAGCAGTACTTC.

V usage is TRBV6-6 and J usage is TRBJ2-7, with 7 bases identical to TRBD1. Looked up from germline, CDR1 is MNHNY and CDR2 is SVGAGI (reference sequence). The V segment lost 9 bases and the J segment 0 bases; nucleotides outside the gene matches: 5. CDR3 length: 13 amino acids. The CDR3 DNA is TGTGCCAGTTGTAGACAGGGCTCCTACGAGCAGTACTTC. Its translation: CASCRQGSYEQYF.

The chain has TRBV5-4 and TRBJ2-2, with 7 bases aligning to TRBD2. CDR1 is SGHNT and CDR2 is YYREEE in the germline V gene (reference sequence). The V and J ends lost 5 bases and 5 bases, in that order; junction bases with no gene match: 12. This CDR3 has 16 residues. The CDR3, as DNA: TGTGCCAGCAGTCTCCCGGGGGAGGGCCCTACCGGGGAGCTGTTTTTT. Amino acid sequence: CASSLPGEGPTGELFF.

The chain employs TRBV5-6 and TRBJ2-5, with a possible D match to TRBD2 (6 bases). With 3 bases removed from V and 3 bases from J, the gap between germline ends came to 21 bases. From germline, CDR1 is SGHDT and CDR2 YYEEEE. The CDR3 runs to 17 residues. The CDR3 loop is CASSSRWAGREEETQYF. The CDR3 nucleotides are TGTGCCAGCAGCTCCCGGTGGGCGGGGCGTGAGGAAGAGACCCAGTACTTC.

The CDR3 spells CASSEGGNSYEQYF. The CDR3 region has the DNA TGTGCCAGCAGTGAAGGCGGGAATTCCTACGAGCAGTACTTC. The chain employs TRBV6-1 and TRBJ2-7; D is possibly TRBD2 (6 bases). Deletions cut 1 base from V and 1 base from J, with 8 bases between. Germline V CDR1 and CDR2: MNHNS, SASEGT. CDR3 size: 14 residues.

The chain uses TRBV29-1 and TRBJ1-1; tentatively, D is TRBD1 (5 bases). V shed 2 bases and J shed 1 base, with 14 bases lying between them. Germline V gene lookup returns CDR1 SQVTM and CDR2 ANQGSEA. CDR3 length: 15 amino acids. The CDR3 DNA reads TGCAGCGTTGAAAAAGGTGCCACAGGGAACACTGAAGCTTTCTTT. Amino acid sequence: CSVEKGATGNTEAFF.

The chain employs TRBV6-1 and TRBJ2-1, with 11 bases fitting TRBD2. This CDR3 is 14 amino acids long. Germline assignment: CDR1 MNHNS and CDR2 SASEGT. V trimming: 6 bases; J trimming: 9 bases; junction bases outside the gene matches: 7. The CDR3 coding sequence is TGTGCCAGCAGACTAGCGGGAGCAGTTGGTGAGCAGTTCTTC. This encodes CASRLAGAVGEQFF.

This chain connects TRBV6-5 to TRBJ1-1; TRBD1 might be the D (5 bases). CDR1 and CDR2 from the germline V gene are MNHEY and SVGAGI. CDR3 length: 13 residues. Between the trimmed V and J ends, which lost 0 bases and 7 bases, there was a span of 9 bases. The CDR3 protein is CASSYSRQREAFF. CDR3 bases: TGTGCCAGCAGTTACTCGAGACAGCGTGAAGCTTTCTTT.

V is TRBV11-3 and J is TRBJ1-5, with D possibly being TRBD1 (5 bases). From germline, CDR1 is SGHNT and CDR2 YENEEA. The CDR3 is 14 residues long. V was clipped by 4 bases and J by 5 bases, with 12 bases between them. The CDR3 sequence is CASSSGGVDQPQHF. CDR3 sequence (DNA): TGTGCCAGCAGCTCGGGAGGGGTCGATCAGCCCCAGCATTTT.

The chain carries TRBV6-7 and TRBJ2-5, with D possibly matching TRBD2 (6 bases). TRBV6-7 is marked as an open reading frame, function uncertain. The ends were cut back, 0 bases at V and 1 base at J, with 6 bases in the middle. The CDR3 runs 14 residues. The CDR3 region has the DNA TGTGCCAGCAGTTACTCGACTAGCCAAGAGACCCAGTACTTC. It translates to CASSYSTSQETQYF.